This TCR beta chain came from a study of blood T cells in healthy people across ages. Study details: Capturing about one barcoded beta molecule per two T cells was achieved by template switching. General study points: Strong correlation linked observed beta diversity and percent naive T cells.

With a J-beta primer mix and a sample-barcoded 5' primer, a second PCR ran roughly 6 to 11 cycles. A 12-random-nucleotide template-switch adaptor tagged each cDNA molecule. TCRdb processed the 5' RACE reads anew with MiXCR; each CDR3 protein has one entry. The table has around 820,000 distinct CDR3 sequences, 20% to 30% seen once. This clonotype turned up a few times. Its antigen is currently unknown. V was cut by 6 bases and J by 4 bases, with 15 bases left in between. CDR3 length: 15 residues. Germline V CDR1 and CDR2: MDHEN, SYDVKM. The data were also submitted as part of a second study, on T cells of mothers and their children. That paper states: The TCR beta CDR3 read count exceeded 9.5 million for each mother and was about 2.8 million for each child.

V is TRBV28 and J is TRBJ1-4, with D possibly TRBD1 on 5 matching bases. The sequencing sample was made of blood. This clonotype was obtained from a boy younger than 18 in good health. This chain's CDR3 is CASSQRDRYNEKLFF. The CDR3 bases are TGTGCCAGCAGCCAAAGAGACAGATATAATGAAAAACTGTTTTTT.